This is a list of T cell receptor beta chains from one sample in a study of cytotoxic CD8 clonotypes in ibrutinib-treated CLL. Profiled with immunoSEQ multiplex PCR; TCRdb holds only in-frame clones, not every one. In the table there are around 300,000 clones, around four fifths of which are singletons. The sample consisted of PBMCs, taken before ibrutinib treatment. These TCRs come from a human donor with chronic lymphocytic leukemia. Both conserved end residues are part of each CDR3. D genes are given only for firm matches. Not all rows give a size; the values are once, few, many and, for expanded clones, a class.

TRBJ2-5 TRBD2 TRBV7-2 . TGTGCCAGCAGCGGGACTAGCGGAGCCCTACCCGCTCGGGAGACCCAGTACTTC CASSGTSGALPARETQYF
TRBJ2-7 . TRBV2 few TGTGCCAGCAGGGCTGACAGCTACGAGCAGTACTTC CASRADSYEQYF
TRBJ1-2 TRBD1 TRBV6-5 . TGTGCCAGCACCACGGGACAGGGAGGTGGCTACACCTTC CASTTGQGGGYTF
TRBJ1-1 . TRBV30 once TGTGCCTGGGGACAGAACACTGAAGCTTTCTTT CAWGQNTEAFF
TRBJ2-7 TRBD1 TRBV9 . TGTGCCAGCAGCGTAGCAGGGGGCACCTACGAGCAGTACTTC CASSVAGGTYEQYF
TRBJ1-4 . TRBV5-1 . TGCGCCAGCAGCGAGGTTCCGGGACTTGAAAAACTGTTTTTT CASSEVPGLEKLFF
TRBJ1-1 . TRBV18 few TGTGCCAGCTCACCGGAGGAGGCTGAAGCTTTCTTT CASSPEEAEAFF
TRBJ1-2 . TRBV7-9 . TGTGCCAGCAGCTTAGAGGCAACCCCTAGGGCTGGCTACACCTTC CASSLEATPRAGYTF
TRBJ1-5 . TRBV6-1 . TGTGCCAGCAGTGGGGGGACGGATAGCAATCAGCCCCAGCATTTT CASSGGTDSNQPQHF
TRBJ2-6 TRBD1 TRBV2 once TGTGCCAGCAGCAGGGACAGGGTTGGGGCCAACGTCCTGACTTTC CASSRDRVGANVLTF
TRBJ1-2 TRBD1 TRBV29-1 . TGCAGCGGCTTACTACAGGGGGCAGGAGGCTACACCTTC CSGLLQGAGGYTF
TRBJ1-1 TRBD1 TRBV6-5 . TGTGCCAGCAGTTACCAACAGGGGTTGGCCACTGAAGCTTTCTTT CASSYQQGLATEAFF
TRBJ2-1 . TRBV9 . TGTGCCAGCAGCGTAGGGCAGAGCTCCTACAATGAGCAGTTCTTC CASSVGQSSYNEQFF
TRBJ2-1 TRBD1 TRBV11-3 . TGTGCCAGCAGCTCGGGACAGGGGTCCTACAATGAGCAGTTCTTC CASSSGQGSYNEQFF
TRBJ2-3 TRBD2 TRBV9 . TGTGCCAGCAGCGTAGGGACTAGCGGGAGGGCCCTATATACGCAGTATTTT CASSVGTSGRALYTQYF